This passage covers 21 T cell receptor beta chains from one sample sequenced in a study of PD-1 blockade in mismatch repair-deficient tumors. TCRdb's table, derived via immunoSEQ multiplex PCR, lists solely in-frame clones and lacks some. Here the sample spans tens of thousands of clones, 80% to 90% being singletons. The sample was peripheral blood, taken 44 weeks after starting pembrolizumab. All receptors come from an adult with mismatch repair-deficient cancer.

J is TRBJ2-7 and V is TRBV27; D unresolved. CDR3 length: 15 residues. Trimming took off 6 bases at V and 3 bases at J, with 18 bases between the two ends. In germline, CDR1 is MNHEY, CDR2 SMNVEV (reference sequence). The CDR3 sequence is CASRVNHSPGYEQYF. CDR3 DNA sequence: TGTGCCAGCAGGGTAAACCACTCTCCCGGCTACGAGCAGTACTTC.

The V gene is TRBV7-8, the J gene TRBJ2-7; D is possibly TRBD2 (6 bases). The CDR3 sequence is 16 residues long. The germline V gene has CDR1 SGHVS and CDR2 FQNEAQ. Deletions cut 1 base from V and 2 bases from J, with 15 bases between. The CDR3 DNA reads TGTGCCAGCAGCTTAGTGGGCCCAGCGGGTACCTACGAGCAGTACTTC. It encodes CASSLVGPAGTYEQYF. Supplemented by reference TRBV7-8 and TRBJ2-7, the full variable domain reads GAGVSQSPRYKVAKRGQDVALRCDPISGHVSLFWYQQALGQGPEFLTYFQNEAQLDKSGLPSDRFFAERPEGSVSTLKIQRTQQEDSAVYLCASSLVGPAGTYEQYFGPGTRLTVT.

The chain links TRBV5-4 to TRBJ2-7; unclear D gene. CDR3 length equals 14 residues. Germline V gene lookup returns CDR1 SGHNT and CDR2 YYREEE (reference sequence). V was shortened by 5 bases and J by 6 bases, with 18 bases between the two germline ends. This CDR3 is CASRPGGRIAEQYF. CDR3 bases: TGTGCCAGCAGGCCAGGTGGCAGGATAGCCGAGCAGTACTTC.

The CDR3 protein is CASSEFLAGGFFF. As DNA, the CDR3 is TGCGCCAGCAGTGAGTTTCTAGCGGGAGGCTTCTTCTTC. The V and J genes are TRBV10-2 and TRBJ2-1; TRBD2 agrees at 11 bases. Germline CDR1 is WSHSY and CDR2 is SAAADI. The V gene end was trimmed by 1 base and the J gene end by 16 bases; junction bases not matched to a gene: 6. The CDR3 is 13 amino acids.

This clone was found a few times. This chain connects TRBV5-4 to TRBJ2-1; the D is unclear. This CDR3 has 12 amino acids. Per the germline V gene, CDR1 is SGHNT and CDR2 is YYREEE (reference sequence). Trimming shortened V by 5 bases and J by 9 bases, and 12 bases separated the two germline ends. This chain's CDR3 is CASRLNTREQFF. The DNA for the CDR3 is TGTGCCAGCAGACTTAATACACGTGAGCAGTTCTTC.

The chain combines TRBV4-2 with TRBJ2-2; the match to TRBD2 covers 12 bases. CDR1 is LGHNA and CDR2 is YNFKEQ in the germline V gene. This CDR3 contains 17 residues. V trimming: 3 bases; J trimming: 6 bases; junction bases outside the gene matches: 8. CDR3 loop: CASSQGTSGFLAGELFF. CDR3 DNA sequence: TGTGCCAGCAGCCAGGGGACTAGCGGGTTTCTCGCCGGGGAGCTGTTTTTT.

The chain combines TRBV30 with TRBJ1-4; D ambiguous. CDR3 length: 12 residues. Germline V lookup: CDR1 GTSNPN, CDR2 SVGIG (reference sequence). V lost 1 base and J lost 10, with 10 bases in between. As DNA, the CDR3 is TGTGCCTGGAGTGACGGGCGCGCAAAACTGTTTTTT. This codes for CAWSDGRAKLFF.

The chain carries TRBV19 and TRBJ2-5; D remains ambiguous. Between the trimmed V and J ends, which lost 4 bases and 0 bases, there was a span of 12 bases. Germline assignment: CDR1 LNHDA and CDR2 SQIVND (reference sequence). This CDR3 spans 15 amino acids. The DNA of the CDR3 is TGTGCCAGTAGTAGTTCCCAACGGTACCAAGAGACCCAGTACTTC. It encodes CASSSSQRYQETQYF.

V gene TRBV25-1 combines with J gene TRBJ1-2; D is unclear. V dropped 2 bases and J dropped 3 bases, with 10 bases sitting between them. The CDR3 is 14 residues long. Germline CDR1 and CDR2: MGHDK and SYGVNS. CDR3: CASSESGIHYGYTF. CDR3 bases: TGTGCCAGCAGTGAAAGCGGGATTCACTATGGCTACACCTTC.

The chain recombines TRBV25-1 with TRBJ1-6; D ambiguous. The CDR3 totals 15 residues. The germline gives CDR1 MGHDK, CDR2 SYGVNS. V lost 3 bases, J lost 6 bases, and 12 bases lay in between. The CDR3 here is CASSDTPTSNSPLHF. Here the CDR3 DNA reads TGTGCCAGCAGTGACACTCCAACTAGTAATTCACCCCTCCACTTT.

The V call is TRBV6-1, the J call TRBJ2-2; perhaps TRBD2 as D (5 bases). The CDR3 has 15 residues. Trimming removed 5 bases from V and 3 bases from J, with 13 bases in between. Per germline, CDR1 MNHNS and CDR2 SASEGT. The chain's CDR3 is CASSTGTGDTGELFF. CDR3 coding DNA: TGTGCCAGCAGTACGGGAACCGGGGACACCGGGGAGCTGTTTTTT.

This chain uses TRBV27 with TRBJ1-2; perhaps TRBD1 as D (5 bases). V dropped 10 bases and J dropped 2 bases, with 8 bases sitting between them. Germline assignment: CDR1 MNHEY and CDR2 SMNVEV (reference sequence). CDR3 length equals 11 residues. CDR3 amino acids: CATAGNYGYTF. Written as DNA, the CDR3 is TGTGCCACCGCAGGGAACTATGGCTACACCTTC.

This rearrangement joins TRBV5-4 to TRBJ1-1; D is ambiguous. CDR3 length: 13 residues. Germline loops: CDR1 SGHNT, CDR2 YYREEE (reference sequence). With 4 bases removed from V and 4 bases from J, the gap between germline ends came to 11 bases. Here the CDR3 reads CASSQDGLTEAFF. In nucleotides, the CDR3 is TGTGCCAGCAGCCAAGACGGACTCACTGAAGCTTTCTTT. The full variable domain, with the rest looked up from reference TRBV5-4 and TRBJ1-1, is ETGVTQSPTHLIKTRGQQVTLRCSSQSGHNTVSWYQQALGQGPQFIFQYYREEENGRGNFPPRFSGLQFPNYSSELNVNALELDDSALYLCASSQDGLTEAFFGQGTRLTVV.

This chain joins TRBV7-8 and TRBJ2-5; 7 nucleotides line up with TRBD1. Trimming removed 5 bases from V and 5 bases from J; junction bases left unmatched: 11. Per germline, CDR1 SGHVS and CDR2 FQNEAQ. This CDR3 is built from 15 residues. The CDR3 loop reads CASSPEPGQTETQYF. CDR3 nucleotide sequence: TGTGCCAGCAGCCCCGAGCCGGGACAGACGGAGACCCAGTACTTC.

The chain recombines TRBV4-3 with TRBJ2-7; tentative D call: TRBD2 (5 bases). The germline V and J ends were trimmed by 0 bases and 1 base, with 10 bases remaining between them. The CDR3 length is 15 residues. In germline, CDR1 is LGHNA, CDR2 YSLEER. CDR3 bases: TGCGCCAGCAGCCAAGATAGGACGGGATCCTACGAGCAGTACTTC. Translation: CASSQDRTGSYEQYF.

This sequence joins TRBV5-4 and TRBJ1-1; no definite D call. This CDR3 has 16 residues. Trimming took 4 bases from V and 2 from J, leaving 18 bases between them. In germline, CDR1 is SGHNT, CDR2 YYREEE (reference sequence). The CDR3 reads CASSPQRRAQNTEAFF. The CDR3 coding sequence is TGTGCCAGCAGCCCTCAAAGGAGGGCCCAAAACACTGAAGCTTTCTTT.

This chain connects TRBV18 to TRBJ2-7; 8 bases align to TRBD1. V lost 8 bases and J lost 5; bases outside the gene matches: 14. Looked up from germline, CDR1 is KGHSH and CDR2 is LQKENI. The CDR3 loop spans 15 amino acids. The CDR3 nucleotides read TGTGCCAGCCATTCTGCGGACAGGGTCAACAACGAGCAGTACTTC. It codes for CASHSADRVNNEQYF.

This chain links TRBV4-1 with TRBJ2-2; 9 bases line up with TRBD2. J gave up 5 bases and V 4 bases, and 2 bases lay outside the gene matches. The germline gives CDR1 MGHRA, CDR2 YSYEKL. CDR3 length: 14 amino acids. The CDR3 coding sequence is TGCGCCAGCAGCCCCGCGGGGGGGACCGGGGAGCTGTTTTTT. As protein: CASSPAGGTGELFF.

There are a few counts of this clone. The chain links TRBV6-6 to TRBJ2-7; TRBD1 or TRBD2 may be the D gene (5 bases each). The CDR3 is 11 amino acids. V lost 8 bases to trimming and J lost 6 bases, with 11 bases between them. The germline CDR1 and CDR2 sequences are MNHNY and SVGAGI (reference sequence). The chain's CDR3 is CASREGVEQYF. CDR3 nucleotides: TGTGCCAGCCGGGAAGGGGTCGAGCAGTACTTC.

The CDR3 loop is CASSLSGLTLSEQYF. CDR3 DNA: TGTGCCAGCAGCTTATCCGGACTTACCCTTTCCGAGCAGTACTTC. The chain recombines TRBV7-2 with TRBJ2-7; D may be TRBD2 (5 bases). The germline V gene has CDR1 SGHTA and CDR2 FQGNSA. Trimming pared 2 bases from V and 6 bases from J, leaving 17 bases between. CDR3 length: 15 amino acids. Looking up the rest from reference TRBV7-2 and TRBJ2-7 gives the full variable domain: GAGVSQSPSNKVTEKGKDVELRCDPISGHTALYWYRQSLGQGLEFLIYFQGNSAPDKSGLPSDRFSAERTGGSVSTLTIQRTQQEDSAVYLCASSLSGLTLSEQYFGPGTRLTVT.

The rearrangement links TRBV19 to TRBJ2-1; D gene unclear. This CDR3 is built from 14 residues. Trimming removed 1 base from V and 7 bases from J, with 11 bases in between. In germline, CDR1 is LNHDA, CDR2 SQIVND (reference sequence). The CDR3 is CASSIAEQLNEQFF. CDR3 bases: TGTGCCAGTAGTATAGCGGAACAGCTGAATGAGCAGTTCTTC.